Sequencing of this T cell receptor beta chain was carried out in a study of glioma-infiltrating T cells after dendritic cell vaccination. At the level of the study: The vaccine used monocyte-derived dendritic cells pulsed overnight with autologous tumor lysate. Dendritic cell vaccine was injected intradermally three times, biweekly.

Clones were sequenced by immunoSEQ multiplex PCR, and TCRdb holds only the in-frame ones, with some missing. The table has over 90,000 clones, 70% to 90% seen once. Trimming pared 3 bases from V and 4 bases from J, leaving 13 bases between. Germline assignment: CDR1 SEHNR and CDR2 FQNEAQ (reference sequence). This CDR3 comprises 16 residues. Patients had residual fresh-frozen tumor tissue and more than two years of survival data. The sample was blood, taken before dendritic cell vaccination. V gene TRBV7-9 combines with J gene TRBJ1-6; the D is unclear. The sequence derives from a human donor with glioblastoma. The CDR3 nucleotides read TGTGCCAGCAGCTTTGTGGTCCCCGGGTATAATTCACCCCTCCACTTT. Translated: CASSFVVPGYNSPLHF.